This TCR beta chain is drawn from a study of blood T cell repertoires in COVID-19. Across the study: PBMCs, B-cell-depleted T cells, or T cells provided the cDNA or gDNA that made up the material.

This CDR3 spans 15 amino acids. J was trimmed by 0 bases and V by 5 bases; bases with no gene match: 6. The V gene's germline CDR1 is SEHNR and CDR2 FQNEAQ (reference sequence). Methods used by the authors: Estimation of nucleated cell counts relied on the amplification of reference gene primers. Assay: immunoSEQ multiplex PCR; the TCRdb copy retains only in-frame clones and omits some. V and J calls and clone size come straight from that table; D and trimming were deduced from the DNA. The sample has under 450,000 clones; 80% to 90% are singletons. Patients at the Seattle site were enrolled during active infection and followed longitudinally.

This TCR was recovered from an older woman with COVID-19, enrolled during active disease. The chain carries TRBV7-9 and TRBJ2-7; 8 bases are a match to TRBD1. Sequences were obtained from peripheral blood. CDR3: CASSPRTGPSYEQYF. The CDR3 DNA reads TGTGCCAGCAGCCCTAGGACAGGGCCCTCCTACGAGCAGTACTTC. The variable domain in full, completed from reference TRBV7-9 and TRBJ2-7, reads DTGVSQNPRHKITKRGQNVTFRCDPISEHNRLYWYRQTLGQGPEFLTYFQNEAQLEKSRLLSDRFSAERPKGSFSTLEIQRTEQGDSAMYLCASSPRTGPSYEQYFGPGTRLTVT.